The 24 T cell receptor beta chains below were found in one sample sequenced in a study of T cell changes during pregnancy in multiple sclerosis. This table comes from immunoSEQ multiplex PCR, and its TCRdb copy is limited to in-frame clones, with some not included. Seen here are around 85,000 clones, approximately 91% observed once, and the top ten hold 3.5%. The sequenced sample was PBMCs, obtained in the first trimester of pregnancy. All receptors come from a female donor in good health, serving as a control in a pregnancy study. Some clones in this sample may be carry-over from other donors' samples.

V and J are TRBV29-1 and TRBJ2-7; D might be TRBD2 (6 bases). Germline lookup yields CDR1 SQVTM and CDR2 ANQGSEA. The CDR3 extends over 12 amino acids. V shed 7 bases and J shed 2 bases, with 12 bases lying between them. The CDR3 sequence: CSGGGNTYEQYF. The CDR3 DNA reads TGCAGCGGTGGGGGGAACACCTACGAGCAGTACTTC.

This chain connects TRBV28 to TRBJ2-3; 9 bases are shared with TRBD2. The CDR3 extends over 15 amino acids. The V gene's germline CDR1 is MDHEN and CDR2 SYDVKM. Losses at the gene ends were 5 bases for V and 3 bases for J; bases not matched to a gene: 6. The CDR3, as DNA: TGTGCCAGCAGTCCTAGCGGGACTAAGACAGATACGCAGTATTTT. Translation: CASSPSGTKTDTQYF.

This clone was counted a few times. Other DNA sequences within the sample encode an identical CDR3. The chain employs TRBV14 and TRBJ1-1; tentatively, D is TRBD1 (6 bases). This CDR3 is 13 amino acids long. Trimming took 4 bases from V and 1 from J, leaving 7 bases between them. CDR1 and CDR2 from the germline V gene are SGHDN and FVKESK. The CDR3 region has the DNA TGTGCCAGCAGCCTACAGGGGAACACTGAAGCTTTCTTT. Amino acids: CASSLQGNTEAFF.

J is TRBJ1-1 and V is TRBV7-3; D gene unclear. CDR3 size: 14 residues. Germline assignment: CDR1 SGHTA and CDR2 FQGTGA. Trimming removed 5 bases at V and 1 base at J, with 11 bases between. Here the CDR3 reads CASSPGLRNTEAFF. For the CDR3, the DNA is TGTGCCAGCAGCCCTGGACTCCGGAACACTGAAGCTTTCTTT.

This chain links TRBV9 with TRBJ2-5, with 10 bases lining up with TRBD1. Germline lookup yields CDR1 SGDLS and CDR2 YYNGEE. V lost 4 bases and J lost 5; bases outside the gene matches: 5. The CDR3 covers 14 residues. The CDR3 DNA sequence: TGTGCCAGCAGCAACGACAGGGGGCTGGAGACCCAGTACTTC. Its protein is CASSNDRGLETQYF.

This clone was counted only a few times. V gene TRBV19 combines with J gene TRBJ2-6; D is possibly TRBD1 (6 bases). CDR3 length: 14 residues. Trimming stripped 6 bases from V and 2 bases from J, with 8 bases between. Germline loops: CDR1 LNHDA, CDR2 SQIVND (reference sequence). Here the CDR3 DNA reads TGTGCCAGTAGGCCAGGGGCTGGGGCCAACGTCCTGACTTTC. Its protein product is CASRPGAGANVLTF. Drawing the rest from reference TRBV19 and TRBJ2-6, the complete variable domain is DGGITQSPKYLFRKEGQNVTLSCEQNLNHDAMYWYRQDPGQGLRLIYYSQIVNDFQKGDIAEGYSVSREKKESFPLTVTSAQKNPTAFYLCASRPGAGANVLTFGAGSRLTVL.

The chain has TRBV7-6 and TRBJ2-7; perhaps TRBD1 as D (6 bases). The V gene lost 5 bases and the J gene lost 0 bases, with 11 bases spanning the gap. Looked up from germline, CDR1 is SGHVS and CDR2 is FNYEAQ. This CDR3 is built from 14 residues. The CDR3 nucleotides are TGTGCCAGCAGCAGGACAGCCCTCTCCTACGAGCAGTACTTC. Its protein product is CASSRTALSYEQYF.

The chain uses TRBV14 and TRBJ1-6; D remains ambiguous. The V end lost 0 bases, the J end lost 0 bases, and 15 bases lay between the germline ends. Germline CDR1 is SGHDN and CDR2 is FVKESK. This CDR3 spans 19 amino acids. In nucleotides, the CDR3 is TGTGCCAGCAGCCAAGATTTGGTAGCCGTGAGCTCCTATAATTCACCCCTCCACTTT. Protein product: CASSQDLVAVSSYNSPLHF.

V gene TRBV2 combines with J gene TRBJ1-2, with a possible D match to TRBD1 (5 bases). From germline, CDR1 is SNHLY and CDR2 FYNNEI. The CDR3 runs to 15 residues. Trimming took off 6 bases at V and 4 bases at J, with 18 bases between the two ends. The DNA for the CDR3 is TGTGCCAGCAGGAGCGGGACGGATCAAATCTATGGCTACACCTTC. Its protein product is CASRSGTDQIYGYTF.

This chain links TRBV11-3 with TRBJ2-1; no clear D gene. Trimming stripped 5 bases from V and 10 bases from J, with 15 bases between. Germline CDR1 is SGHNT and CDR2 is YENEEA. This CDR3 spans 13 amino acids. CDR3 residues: CASSPEASREQFF. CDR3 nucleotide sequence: TGTGCCAGCAGCCCTGAAGCGTCCCGCGAGCAGTTCTTC.

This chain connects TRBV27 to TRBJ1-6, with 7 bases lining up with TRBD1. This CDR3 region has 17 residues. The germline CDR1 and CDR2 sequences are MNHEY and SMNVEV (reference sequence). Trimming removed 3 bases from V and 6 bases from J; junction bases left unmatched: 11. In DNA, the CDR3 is TGTGCCAGCAGTTTGTGGGGACAGATGGGGAGTAATTCACCCCTCCACTTT. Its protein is CASSLWGQMGSNSPLHF.

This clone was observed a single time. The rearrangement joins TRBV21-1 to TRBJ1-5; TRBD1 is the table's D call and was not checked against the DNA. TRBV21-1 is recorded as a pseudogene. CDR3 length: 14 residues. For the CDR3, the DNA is TGTGCCAGCAGCCCCGGGACAGGGCGACAGCCCCAGCATTTT. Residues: CASSPGTGRQPQHF.

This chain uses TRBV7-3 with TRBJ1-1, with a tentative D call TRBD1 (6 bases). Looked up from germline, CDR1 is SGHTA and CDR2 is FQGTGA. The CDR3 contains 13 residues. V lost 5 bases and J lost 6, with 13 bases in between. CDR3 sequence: CASSPRGGPEAFF. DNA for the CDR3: TGTGCCAGCAGCCCGAGGGGGGGCCCTGAAGCTTTCTTT.

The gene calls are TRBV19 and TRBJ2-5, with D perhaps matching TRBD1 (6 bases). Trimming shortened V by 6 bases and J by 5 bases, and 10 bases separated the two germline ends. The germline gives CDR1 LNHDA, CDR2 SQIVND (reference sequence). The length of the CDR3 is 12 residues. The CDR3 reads CASRDSRETQYF. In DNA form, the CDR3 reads TGTGCCAGTAGGGACAGTAGGGAGACCCAGTACTTC.

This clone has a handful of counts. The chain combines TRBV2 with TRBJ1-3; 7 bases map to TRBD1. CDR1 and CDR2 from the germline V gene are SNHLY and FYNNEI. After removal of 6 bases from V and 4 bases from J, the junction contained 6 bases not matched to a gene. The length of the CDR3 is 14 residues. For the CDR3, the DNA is TGTGCCAGCAGGGACGGAGGGGGCGGAAACACCATATATTTT. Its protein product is CASRDGGGGNTIYF. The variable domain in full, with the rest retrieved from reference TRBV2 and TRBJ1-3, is EPEVTQTPSHQVTQMGQEVILRCVPISNHLYFYWYRQILGQKVEFLVSFYNNEISEKSEIFDDQFSVERPDGSNFTLKIRSTKLEDSAMYFCASRDGGGGNTIYFGEGSWLTVV.

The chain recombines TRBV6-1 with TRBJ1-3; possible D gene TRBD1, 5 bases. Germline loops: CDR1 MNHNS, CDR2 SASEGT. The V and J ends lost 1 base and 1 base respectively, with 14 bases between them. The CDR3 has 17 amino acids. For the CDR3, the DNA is TGTGCCAGCAGTGAAGTCCAGGGAAGTGGATCTGGAAACACCATATATTTT. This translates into CASSEVQGSGSGNTIYF.

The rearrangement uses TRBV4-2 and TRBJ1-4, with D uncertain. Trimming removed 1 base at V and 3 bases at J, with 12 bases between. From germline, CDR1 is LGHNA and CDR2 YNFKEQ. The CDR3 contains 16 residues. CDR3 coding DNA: TGTGCCAGCAGCCAAGCGGTCGGGGAATCTAATGAAAAACTGTTTTTT. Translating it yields CASSQAVGESNEKLFF.

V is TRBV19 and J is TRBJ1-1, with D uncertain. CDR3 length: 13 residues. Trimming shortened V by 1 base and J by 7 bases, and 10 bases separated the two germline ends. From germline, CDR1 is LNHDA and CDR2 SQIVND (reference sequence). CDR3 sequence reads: CASSIAYISEAFF. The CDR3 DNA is TGTGCCAGTAGTATAGCATACATAAGTGAAGCTTTCTTT.

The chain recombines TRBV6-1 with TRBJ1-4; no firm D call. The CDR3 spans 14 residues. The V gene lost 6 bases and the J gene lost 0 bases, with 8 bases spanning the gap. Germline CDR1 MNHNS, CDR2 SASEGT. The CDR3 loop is CASRILATNEKLFF. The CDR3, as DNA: TGTGCCAGCAGAATACTTGCAACTAATGAAAAACTGTTTTTT.

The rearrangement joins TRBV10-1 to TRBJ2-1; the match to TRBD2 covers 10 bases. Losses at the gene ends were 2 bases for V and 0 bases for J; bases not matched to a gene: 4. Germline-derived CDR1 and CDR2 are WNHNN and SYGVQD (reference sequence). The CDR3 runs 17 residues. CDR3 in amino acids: CASSEQLAGTSYNEQFF. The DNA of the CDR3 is TGCGCCAGCAGTGAGCAACTAGCGGGGACCTCCTACAATGAGCAGTTCTTC.

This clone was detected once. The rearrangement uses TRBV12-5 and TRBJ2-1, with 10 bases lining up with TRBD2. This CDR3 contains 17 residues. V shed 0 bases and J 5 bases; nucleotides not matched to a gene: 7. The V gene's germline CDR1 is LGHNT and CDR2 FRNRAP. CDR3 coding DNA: TGTGCTAGTGGTTTGGTAACCCTAGCGGGGGCCAACAATGAGCAGTTCTTC. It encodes CASGLVTLAGANNEQFF.

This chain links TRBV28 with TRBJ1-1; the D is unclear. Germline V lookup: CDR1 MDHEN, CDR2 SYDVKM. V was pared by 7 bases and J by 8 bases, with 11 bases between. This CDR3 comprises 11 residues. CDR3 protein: CASNGSPEAFF. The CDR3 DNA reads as TGTGCCAGCAATGGCTCCCCGGAAGCTTTCTTT.

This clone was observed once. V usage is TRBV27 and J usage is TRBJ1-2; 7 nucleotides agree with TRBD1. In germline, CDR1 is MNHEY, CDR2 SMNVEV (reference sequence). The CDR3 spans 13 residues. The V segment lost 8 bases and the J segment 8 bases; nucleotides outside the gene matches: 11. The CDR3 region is CASGKDRARGYTF. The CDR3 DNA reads TGTGCCAGCGGCAAAGACAGGGCCCGAGGCTACACCTTC.

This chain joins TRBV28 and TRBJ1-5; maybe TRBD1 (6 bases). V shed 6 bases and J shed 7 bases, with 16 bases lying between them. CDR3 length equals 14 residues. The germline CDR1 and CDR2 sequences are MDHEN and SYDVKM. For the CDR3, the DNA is TGTGCCAGCAGGGACAGTCGGGGTGTACAGCCCCAGCATTTT. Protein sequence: CASRDSRGVQPQHF.